The clone carrying this T cell receptor beta chain was observed a handful of times. Between the trimmed V and J ends, which lost 5 bases and 8 bases, there was a span of 16 bases. Germline CDR1 is SGHTA and CDR2 is FQGTGA. This CDR3 region has 14 residues. This specimen belongs to a study of cytomegalovirus exposure and HLA in healthy donors. In the PCR, 60 Vbeta and 13 Jbeta primers were used. The table came from immunoSEQ multiplex PCR; TCRdb's copy has only in-frame clones and leaves some out. The sample has some 90,000 clones; around 80% are singletons. This sequence was found in a male donor in good health and CMV-seropositive. The specimen was PBMCs. The chain couples TRBV7-3 to TRBJ2-1; D ambiguous. The CDR3 region has the DNA TGTGCCAGCAGCGAGCGCCCTGATTCCGATGAGCAGTTCTTC. Protein product: CASSERPDSDEQFF.